Presented here are 13 T cell receptor beta chains from one specimen sequenced in a study of T-cell memory formation after mild COVID-19. TCRdb reanalysed the 5' RACE reads using MiXCR and keeps one entry per CDR3 protein. The sample contains a few hundred thousand distinct CDR3 sequences, 16% of which appear only once. The source material was PBMCs or a T cell subset sorted from them (not recorded which). The source is a man aged 18 to 35 who had mild COVID-19 (a few samples of this study predate the infection). Cell type and time point are not known.

The chain links TRBV5-1 to TRBJ1-2, with a weak D call TRBD1 (5 bases). This CDR3 spans 14 amino acids. Germline CDR1 and CDR2: SGHRS and YFSETQ. With 2 bases removed from V and 2 bases from J, the gap between germline ends came to 10 bases. Written as DNA, the CDR3 is TGCGCCAGCAGCTTATTAGACAGCAACTATGGCTACACCTTC. Its translation: CASSLLDSNYGYTF.

V is TRBV12-3 or TRBV12-4 and J is TRBJ1-6; no clear D. V lost 4 bases to trimming and J lost 7 bases, with 8 bases between them. This CDR3 contains 13 residues. The CDR3 loop is CASSSTRNSPLHF. The CDR3, as DNA: TGTGCCAGCAGTTCTACGAGAAATTCACCCCTCCACTTT.

The chain uses TRBV6-2 or TRBV6-3 and TRBJ2-7; 8 bases fit TRBD1. CDR1 and CDR2 from the germline V gene are MNHEY and SVGEGT. There are 16 residues in the CDR3. V shed 2 bases, J shed 5 bases, and the junction held 11 bases outside the gene matches. The CDR3 reads CASSYERPGGFDEQYF. CDR3 sequence (DNA): TGTGCCAGCAGTTACGAACGGCCAGGGGGCTTCGACGAGCAGTACTTC.

This clonotype occurred a few times. The gene calls are TRBV27 and TRBJ2-2; TRBD1 matches 10 bases. In germline, CDR1 is MNHEY, CDR2 SMNVEV (reference sequence). V lost 1 base to trimming and J lost 7 bases; unmatched junction nucleotides: 6. CDR3 length: 16 amino acids. CDR3 protein: CASSLYGTGVGGELFF. DNA of the CDR3: TGTGCCAGCAGTTTATACGGGACAGGGGTTGGCGGGGAGCTGTTTTTT.

Ten or more counts support this clonotype. The chain is built from TRBV7-2 and TRBJ2-3; a weak D match, TRBD2 (7 bases). Looked up from germline, CDR1 is SGHTA and CDR2 is FQGNSA. Trimming left V 0 bases short and J 3 bases short, with 13 bases between. This CDR3 contains 16 residues. The CDR3 sequence is CASSLASGGGTDTQYF. The CDR3 region has the DNA TGTGCCAGCAGCTTAGCCTCGGGGGGCGGGACAGATACGCAGTATTTT.

This clonotype has only a few counts. The chain is built from TRBV19 and TRBJ2-3; 11 bases match TRBD1. V lost 5 bases, J lost 4 bases, and 5 bases stayed unmatched. Germline CDR1 is LNHDA and CDR2 is SQIVND (reference sequence). This CDR3 is 15 amino acids long. The CDR3 region has the DNA TGTGCCAGTAGTCCATGGACAGGGGGCGCAGATACGCAGTATTTT. Protein product: CASSPWTGGADTQYF. The whole variable domain, remainder taken from reference TRBV19 and TRBJ2-3, is DGGITQSPKYLFRKEGQNVTLSCEQNLNHDAMYWYRQDPGQGLRLIYYSQIVNDFQKGDIAEGYSVSREKKESFPLTVTSAQKNPTAFYLCASSPWTGGADTQYFGPGTRLTVL.

This chain joins TRBV10-3 and TRBJ1-1; D is undetermined. The CDR3 runs to 14 residues. V was shortened by 5 bases and J by 0 bases, with 10 bases between the two germline ends. From germline, CDR1 is ENHRY and CDR2 SYGVKD. The chain's CDR3 is CAISNRELNTEAFF. For the CDR3, the DNA is TGTGCCATCAGTAACCGGGAGTTGAACACTGAAGCTTTCTTT.

The V gene is TRBV5-1, the J gene TRBJ2-5; D gene unclear. Trimming cost V 1 base and J 0 bases, with 10 bases left between them. The CDR3 consists of 15 residues. Germline assignment: CDR1 SGHRS and CDR2 YFSETQ. In DNA, the CDR3 is TGCGCCAGCAGCTTGATTGGATTTGACCAAGAGACCCAGTACTTC. Its protein product is CASSLIGFDQETQYF.

The chain is built from TRBV27 and TRBJ1-1; possible D gene TRBD1, 5 bases. The length of the CDR3 is 17 residues. V was pared by 6 bases and J by 0 bases, with 20 bases between. Germline V lookup: CDR1 MNHEY, CDR2 SMNVEV (reference sequence). CDR3 nucleotide sequence: TGTGCCAGCAGCCGGTTGGGGGTGGCCCTCCTGAACACTGAAGCTTTCTTT. Protein product: CASSRLGVALLNTEAFF.

This clonotype was picked up a small number of times. V usage is TRBV7-9 and J usage is TRBJ1-2; the D gene is possibly TRBD1 (5 bases). V was clipped by 1 base and J by 8 bases, with 17 bases between them. The length of the CDR3 is 15 residues. CDR1 and CDR2 from the germline V gene are SEHNR and FQNEAQ (reference sequence). CDR3 sequence (DNA): TGTGCCAGCAGCTTAGGTCAGGGACTAAGCGGCGGCTACACCTTC. It is translated as CASSLGQGLSGGYTF. Full variable domain (rest looked up from reference TRBV7-9 and TRBJ1-2): DTGVSQNPRHKITKRGQNVTFRCDPISEHNRLYWYRQTLGQGPEFLTYFQNEAQLEKSRLLSDRFSAERPKGSFSTLEIQRTEQGDSAMYLCASSLGQGLSGGYTFGSGTRLTVV.

The rearrangement uses TRBV19 and TRBJ2-1; the match to TRBD2 covers 8 bases. The ends lost 10 bases at V and 3 bases at J; junction bases unmatched: 8. Looked up from germline, CDR1 is LNHDA and CDR2 is SQIVND (reference sequence). The CDR3 has 14 amino acids. Here the CDR3 reads CATRGGVYYNEQFF. The DNA for the CDR3 is TGTGCCACCCGGGGGGGGGTTTACTACAATGAGCAGTTCTTC.

The rearrangement joins TRBV6-5 to TRBJ2-7, with TRBD1 matching 9 bases. The J segment lost 0 bases and the V segment lost 5 bases, leaving 2 bases of the junction unmatched. Per the germline V gene, CDR1 is MNHEY and CDR2 is SVGAGI. This CDR3 region has 14 residues. CDR3 sequence (DNA): TGTGCCAGCAGTAAGACAGGGGGCTCCTACGAGCAGTACTTC. It yields the protein CASSKTGGSYEQYF.

The chain is built from TRBV6-5 and TRBJ2-1, with D tentatively TRBD2 (6 bases). The CDR3 is 17 amino acids. Germline V CDR1 and CDR2: MNHEY, SVGAGI. Trimming took 1 base from V and 5 from J, leaving 18 bases between them. In DNA, the CDR3 is TGTGCCAGCAGTTACTGGCCAGCGGGCAAACCAAACAATGAGCAGTTCTTC. This encodes CASSYWPAGKPNNEQFF.